What follows are 30 T cell receptor beta chains derived from one specimen sequenced in a study of T cells in women clearing cervical HPV infection. TCRdb keeps only in-frame clones here, not all; method: immunoSEQ multiplex PCR. Recorded here are more than 15,000 clones; the top ten clones represent over 13%. Sequences were obtained from blood buffy coat. The origin of the receptors is a woman between 18 and 75 years old with a cervical HPV16 infection that either progressed to CIN3+ or cleared (not recorded which).

For this clone: The read ends 3 residues before the CDR3 terminus; that terminus is restored from the germline J gene. The V and J genes are TRBV2 and TRBJ1-2; D is ambiguous. There are 13 residues in the CDR3. V lost 1 base and J lost 5, with 8 bases in between. Germline V gene lookup returns CDR1 SNHLY and CDR2 FYNNEI. The CDR3 bases that were read are TGTGCCAGCAGTGAAGAGCTAGCTTATGGC. It is translated as CASSEELAYG. The whole CDR3 region reads CASSEELAYGYTF.

On this clone: The CDR3 end is not reached by the read, which stops 3 residues before it; the germline J gene fills it in. The V and J genes are TRBV19 and TRBJ1-2; D not resolved. The CDR3 extends over 15 amino acids. Germline loops: CDR1 LNHDA, CDR2 SQIVND (reference sequence). Incomplete CDR3 DNA: TGTGCCAGTAGTCGTAGCGCGGGGTCCTACAATGAC. Its translation is CASSRSAGSYND. The entire CDR3 reads CASSRSAGSYNDYTF. The entire variable domain, with the rest obtained from reference TRBV19 and TRBJ1-2, is as follows: DGGITQSPKYLFRKEGQNVTLSCEQNLNHDAMYWYRQDPGQGLRLIYYSQIVNDFQKGDIAEGYSVSREKKESFPLTVTSAQKNPTAFYLCASSRSAGSYNDYTFGSGTRLTVV.

Concerning this clone: The read comes to an end 3 residues before the CDR3 does, leaving the germline J gene to fill in the end. The V gene is TRBV20-1, the J gene TRBJ2-3; D is unclear. Trimming removed 4 bases at V and 0 bases at J, with 11 bases between. The V gene's germline CDR1 is DFQATT and CDR2 SNEGSKA (reference sequence). The CDR3 sequence is 14 residues long. The CDR3 loop is CSAKIWRSTDTQYF. The covered CDR3 bases are TGCAGTGCTAAGATCTGGCGGAGCACAGATACG.

Note on this clone: The read ends 3 residues before the CDR3 terminus; that terminus is restored from the germline J gene. The chain uses TRBV6-2 or TRBV6-3 and TRBJ2-5, with 7 bases that match TRBD2. The CDR3 is 14 residues long. The germline gives CDR1 MNHEY, CDR2 SVGEGT. V dropped 6 bases and J dropped 2; count of bases not matched to a gene: 6. CDR3 protein: CASRRLADQETQYF. Partial CDR3 DNA: TGTGCCAGCAGACGACTAGCAGATCAAGAGACC.

Details on this clone: The read falls 3 residues short of the CDR3 end, and the missing part is taken from the germline J gene. V is TRBV7-6 and J is TRBJ2-7; maybe TRBD1 (6 bases). This CDR3 has 13 amino acids. Germline CDR1 SGHVS, CDR2 FNYEAQ. V dropped 4 bases and J dropped 2 bases, with 9 bases sitting between them. CDR3 DNA, as far as it was read: TGTGCCAGCAGCTACGGGACAACCTACGAG. The encoded protein is CASSYGTTYE. The entire CDR3 sequence reads CASSYGTTYEQYF.

A remark on this clone: The read ends 3 residues before the CDR3 terminus; that terminus is restored from the germline J gene. The same CDR3 arises from other DNA sequences in this sample as well. The chain combines TRBV14 with TRBJ2-1; 7 bases fit TRBD2. V lost 5 bases and J lost 7; bases outside the gene matches: 8. The CDR3 has 14 residues. Germline loops: CDR1 SGHDN, CDR2 FVKESK. The CDR3 bases that were read are TGTGCCAGCAGCGGCCTGGGGGGGGTGAATGAG. Translation gives CASSGLGGVNE. The complete CDR3 reads CASSGLGGVNEQFF.

Points on this clone: Read sequence stops 3 residues before the CDR3 end, and the germline J gene provides the missing end. The V call is TRBV4-1, the J call TRBJ2-5; 7 positions agree with TRBD2. The germline CDR1 and CDR2 sequences are MGHRA and YSYEKL. The V segment lost 0 bases and the J segment 4 bases; nucleotides outside the gene matches: 11. CDR3 size: 17 residues. CDR3 sequence: CASSQEPPTSKRETQYF. CDR3 DNA, as far as it was read: TGCGCCAGCAGCCAAGAGCCCCCGACTAGCAAGCGAGAGACC.

Notes on this clone: The DNA ends 3 residues before the CDR3 does, and the rest of the CDR3 is filled in from the germline J gene. The same CDR3 arises from other DNA sequences in this sample as well. This chain links TRBV30 with TRBJ1-3; no clear D. With 2 bases removed from V and 4 bases from J, the gap between germline ends came to 12 bases. The CDR3 is 14 residues long. Germline V gives CDR1 GTSNPN, CDR2 SVGIG (reference sequence). The covered CDR3 bases are TGTGCCTGGAGTTGGGTGCAAGGGGGAAACACC. It codes for CAWSWVQGGNT. The full CDR3 protein is CAWSWVQGGNTIYF.

A word on this clone: The CDR3 is cut off 3 residues early in the read; its end comes from the germline J gene. J is TRBJ2-2 and V is TRBV7-3; the D gene is possibly TRBD2 (6 bases). The V gene's germline CDR1 is SGHTA and CDR2 FQGTGA. Trimming left V 5 bases short and J 2 bases short, with 15 bases between. This CDR3 has 16 residues. The CDR3 sequence is CASSANRRGNTGELFF. CDR3 DNA (partial): TGTGCCAGCAGCGCTAACAGGCGGGGTAACACCGGGGAG.

Comments on this clone: Read coverage stops 3 residues before the CDR3 terminus; the germline J gene supplies the remainder. V usage is TRBV2 and J usage is TRBJ2-7; 9 bases are shared with TRBD1. J gave up 6 bases and V 3 bases, and 6 bases lay outside the gene matches. Germline lookup yields CDR1 SNHLY and CDR2 FYNNEI. The CDR3 has 14 residues. The DNA read from the CDR3 is TGTGCCAGCAGTGAGGGGACAGGGATGACCGAG. Translation gives CASSEGTGMTE. The complete CDR3 sequence is CASSEGTGMTEQYF.

Regarding this clone: Read coverage stops 3 residues before the CDR3 terminus; the germline J gene supplies the remainder. The genes are TRBV29-1 and TRBJ2-1; TRBD1 aligns across 10 bases. This CDR3 is built from 14 residues. V lost 6 bases to trimming and J lost 6 bases; unmatched junction nucleotides: 8. Germline-derived CDR1 and CDR2 are SQVTM and ANQGSEA. The CDR3 reads CSVKPGQGINEQFF. CDR3 DNA (partial): TGCAGCGTGAAACCGGGACAGGGGATCAATGAG.

The CDR3 DNA, read in part, is TGCAGTGCTAGAGAACGGGGCAGGGGGCTAGGAGGC. Its translation: CSARERGRGLGG. The whole CDR3 reads CSARERGRGLGGYTF. The V call is TRBV20-1, the J call TRBJ1-2; 8 bases agree with TRBD1. Coverage ceases 3 residues before the CDR3 finishes, and the germline J gene fills in the end. Germline V lookup: CDR1 DFQATT, CDR2 SNEGSKA (reference sequence). The CDR3 sequence is 15 residues long.

Note on this clone: The read comes to an end 3 residues before the CDR3 does, leaving the germline J gene to fill in the end. The chain is built from TRBV30 and TRBJ2-1; 7 bases are shared with TRBD1. This CDR3 is 14 amino acids long. The V and J ends lost 0 bases and 6 bases, in that order; junction bases with no gene match: 5. CDR1 is GTSNPN, CDR2 SVGIG, per germline (reference sequence). The CDR3 here is CAWSVGRGSNEQFF. The DNA read from the CDR3 is TGTGCCTGGAGTGTGGGCAGGGGGAGCAATGAG.

Remarks on this clone: The read ends 3 residues before the CDR3 terminus; that terminus is restored from the germline J gene. V is TRBV20-1 and J is TRBJ2-1, with D uncertain. In germline, CDR1 is DFQATT, CDR2 SNEGSKA (reference sequence). V lost 0 bases and J lost 5, with 20 bases in between. The CDR3 spans 17 residues. The sequenced CDR3 bases are TGCAGTGCTAGAGATCAGCGCGCGGTAGCTCTAAACAATGAG. Its translation: CSARDQRAVALNNE. In full, the CDR3 reads CSARDQRAVALNNEQFF.

Of note for this clone: The observed sequence ends 3 residues before the CDR3 terminus, with the missing tail filled in from the germline J gene. The chain links TRBV11-2 to TRBJ2-2; 7 positions match TRBD1. This CDR3 contains 15 residues. The germline V gene has CDR1 SGHAT and CDR2 FQNNGV. Unmatched junction bases numbered 9, after V lost 5 bases and J lost 6 bases. CDR3 loop: CASSPRTGSAGELFF. The part of the CDR3 DNA that was read is TGTGCCAGCAGCCCTCGGACAGGATCGGCCGGGGAG.

Of note for this clone: The CDR3 extends 3 residues past the end of the read, so its final part is completed from the germline J gene. V and J are TRBV20-1 and TRBJ1-4, with D unresolved. The CDR3 totals 15 residues. V was clipped by 1 base and J by 0 bases, with 9 bases between them. Germline CDR1 and CDR2: DFQATT and SNEGSKA (reference sequence). This chain's CDR3 is CSARVRQSTNEKLFF. CDR3 DNA (partial): TGCAGTGCTAGAGTGAGGCAGTCAACTAATGAAAAA.

With regard to this clone: The CDR3 end is not reached by the read, which stops 3 residues before it; the germline J gene fills it in. The chain carries TRBV7-2 and TRBJ2-7, with D maybe TRBD1 (6 bases). V was pared by 4 bases and J by 3 bases, with 16 bases between. Germline lookup yields CDR1 SGHTA and CDR2 FQGNSA. CDR3 length: 15 amino acids. CDR3 in amino acids: CASSSDSRRIYEQYF. The DNA read from the CDR3 is TGTGCCAGCAGCTCGGACAGTCGCCGCATCTACGAG.

For this clone: The CDR3 extends 3 residues past the end of the read, so its final part is completed from the germline J gene. This rearrangement joins TRBV5-1 to TRBJ2-5; 8 bases line up with TRBD1. V lost 6 bases and J lost 4; bases outside the gene matches: 11. The CDR3 runs 15 residues. The germline CDR1 and CDR2 sequences are SGHRS and YFSETQ. CDR3 DNA (partial): TGCGCCAGCAAAGGAGGACAGGGAGGCTCAGAGACC. Translation gives CASKGGQGGSET. Given in full, the CDR3 is CASKGGQGGSETQYF.

Remarks on this clone: Read sequence stops 3 residues before the CDR3 end, and the germline J gene provides the missing end. The chain is built from TRBV19 and TRBJ2-1, with D possibly matching TRBD2 (5 bases). Germline V gene lookup returns CDR1 LNHDA and CDR2 SQIVND (reference sequence). CDR3 length: 15 residues. V lost 6 bases and J lost 0, with 12 bases in between. The sequenced CDR3 bases are TGTGCCAGTAGCCAAGCGGCCAGCTCCTACAATGAG. Amino acids: CASSQAASSYNE. The full CDR3 protein is CASSQAASSYNEQFF. The full variable domain, completed using reference TRBV19 and TRBJ2-1, is DGGITQSPKYLFRKEGQNVTLSCEQNLNHDAMYWYRQDPGQGLRLIYYSQIVNDFQKGDIAEGYSVSREKKESFPLTVTSAQKNPTAFYLCASSQAASSYNEQFFGPGTRLTVL.

Details on this clone: The CDR3 is cut off 3 residues early in the read; its end comes from the germline J gene. The rearrangement uses TRBV6-1 and TRBJ1-4, with 7 bases aligning to TRBD1. This CDR3 comprises 15 residues. V lost 3 bases and J lost 8; bases outside the gene matches: 9. The germline CDR1 and CDR2 sequences are MNHNS and SASEGT. The CDR3 is CASSDQSVGQEKLFF. The part of the CDR3 DNA that was read is TGTGCCAGCAGTGACCAGAGCGTGGGACAGGAAAAA.

Notes on this clone: The CDR3 end lies 3 residues beyond the end of the read and is filled in from the germline J gene. The chain carries TRBV12-3 or TRBV12-4 and TRBJ2-3, with a tentative D call TRBD2 (6 bases). Trimming pared 5 bases from V and 1 base from J, leaving 19 bases between. This CDR3 is built from 17 residues. The CDR3 bases that were read are TGTGCCAGCAGTCCGGTGGGGCGGGGACTTCGCACAGATACG. Protein sequence: CASSPVGRGLRTDT. The whole CDR3 region reads CASSPVGRGLRTDTQYF.

On this clone: The CDR3 end falls 3 residues outside the read, so it is completed with the germline J gene. The V gene is TRBV7-2, the J gene TRBJ1-1; D might be TRBD1 (6 bases). The CDR3 contains 13 residues. The V end lost 11 bases, the J end lost 4 bases, and 17 bases lay between the germline ends. Germline V lookup: CDR1 SGHTA, CDR2 FQGNSA. The sequenced part of the CDR3 DNA is TGTGCCGCGACAACCCAAGGGGGCACTGAA. Amino acids: CAATTQGGTE. The whole CDR3 is CAATTQGGTEAFF.

Comment on this clone: The read ends 3 residues early relative to the CDR3; the germline J gene fills the gap. The chain recombines TRBV20-1 with TRBJ2-6, with no clear D. The germline V gene encodes CDR1 DFQATT and CDR2 SNEGSKA (reference sequence). Trimming removed 3 bases from V and 0 bases from J, with 12 bases in between. This CDR3 region has 16 residues. This CDR3 is CSASPPGNSGANVLTF. CDR3 DNA, as far as it was read: TGCAGTGCTAGCCCGCCAGGCAACTCTGGGGCCAACGTC.

Concerning this clone: The CDR3 extends 3 residues past the end of the read, so its final part is completed from the germline J gene. V and J are TRBV20-1 and TRBJ2-7; D perhaps matches TRBD1 (6 bases). Germline loops: CDR1 DFQATT, CDR2 SNEGSKA (reference sequence). Trimming shortened V by 4 bases and J by 6 bases, and 19 bases separated the two germline ends. The CDR3 is 14 amino acids. Here the CDR3 reads CSATDSRTWGEQYF. CDR3 bases read: TGCAGTGCTACGGACAGTCGGACCTGGGGCGAG.

Note on this clone: Read sequence stops 3 residues before the CDR3 end, and the germline J gene provides the missing end. The rearrangement links TRBV20-1 to TRBJ2-1, with TRBD2 matching over 13 bases. V lost 6 bases, J lost 2 bases, and 4 bases stayed unmatched. CDR3 length: 15 amino acids. Germline values: CDR1 DFQATT, CDR2 SNEGSKA (reference sequence). This CDR3 reads CSAQLAGGPYNEQFF. The sequenced part of the CDR3 DNA is TGCAGTGCGCAACTAGCGGGGGGGCCCTACAATGAG.

With respect to this clone: The observed sequence ends 3 residues before the CDR3 terminus, with the missing tail filled in from the germline J gene. V gene TRBV28 combines with J gene TRBJ2-7, with D tentatively TRBD2 (5 bases). Trimming took off 3 bases at V and 1 base at J, with 10 bases between the two ends. The germline CDR1 and CDR2 sequences are MDHEN and SYDVKM. The CDR3 is made up of 14 amino acids. Here the CDR3 reads CASSFKRFSYEQYF. Partial CDR3 DNA: TGTGCCAGCAGTTTCAAGCGGTTTTCCTACGAG. Supplemented by reference TRBV28 and TRBJ2-7, the full variable domain reads DVKVTQSSRYLVKRTGEKVFLECVQDMDHENMFWYRQDPGLGLRLIYFSYDVKMKEKGDIPEGYSVSREKKERFSLILESASTNQTSMYLCASSFKRFSYEQYFGPGTRLTVT.

To note about this clone: The read is 3 residues too short to cover the CDR3 end, so that end is filled in from the germline J gene. This chain joins TRBV20-1 and TRBJ1-2, with TRBD1 identical over 7 bases. After removal of 1 base from V and 3 bases from J, the junction contained 5 bases not matched to a gene. CDR3 length: 14 residues. Germline CDR1 and CDR2: DFQATT and SNEGSKA (reference sequence). The CDR3 DNA, read in part, is TGCAGTGCTAGAGGGGGAGACAGGGACTATGGC. It specifies CSARGGDRDYG. The CDR3 in full is CSARGGDRDYGYTF.

On this clone itself: The CDR3 end lies 3 residues beyond the end of the read and is filled in from the germline J gene. The chain uses TRBV14 and TRBJ1-2; D remains unclear. The CDR3 is 13 residues long. Per germline, CDR1 SGHDN and CDR2 FVKESK. With 1 base removed from V and 5 bases from J, the gap between germline ends came to 8 bases. This chain's CDR3 is CASSQVHSYGYTF. The sequenced CDR3 bases are TGTGCCAGCAGCCAAGTGCACAGTTATGGC. Full variable domain (remainder filled in from reference TRBV14 and TRBJ1-2): EAGVTQFPSHSVIEKGQTVTLRCDPISGHDNLYWYRRVMGKEIKFLLHFVKESKQDESGMPNNRFLAERTGGTYSTLKVQPAELEDSGVYFCASSQVHSYGYTFGSGTRLTVV.

The chain's CDR3 is CASSPMPGQGVGETQYF. The DNA read from the CDR3 is TGTGCCAGCAGTCCGATGCCTGGACAGGGGGTGGGAGAGACC. This rearrangement joins TRBV28 to TRBJ2-5; 10 positions agree with TRBD1. The CDR3 end lies 3 residues beyond the end of the read and is filled in from the germline J gene. The germline gives CDR1 MDHEN, CDR2 SYDVKM. V trimming: 5 bases; J trimming: 4 bases; junction bases outside the gene matches: 13. The CDR3 extends over 17 amino acids.

Concerning this clone itself: The read terminates 3 residues before the CDR3 end, so the remaining end is supplied by the germline J gene. The chain couples TRBV5-6 to TRBJ1-5, with D possibly being TRBD1 (5 bases). This CDR3 comprises 15 residues. Trimming cost V 0 bases and J 4 bases, with 11 bases left between them. Germline CDR1 reads SGHDT; CDR2 reads YYEEEE. This chain's CDR3 is CASSLAGAKNQPQHF. Incomplete CDR3 DNA: TGTGCCAGCAGCTTGGCTGGGGCGAAGAATCAGCCC.